The text below deals with one T cell receptor beta chain. This sample stems from a study of blood T cell repertoires in COVID-19. Looking at the study overall: COVID-19 samples collected from the United States, Italy and Spain covered acute and convalescent phases. Nucleic acid was either cDNA or gDNA, and it came from T cells, B-cell-depleted T cells, or PBMCs.

Looked up from germline, CDR1 is LNHNV and CDR2 is YYDKDF (reference sequence). This CDR3 has 17 amino acids. In the source study's methods: How many nucleated cells were present was estimated from reference gene primer amplification. TCRdb keeps only in-frame clones here, not all; method: immunoSEQ multiplex PCR. V and J calls and clone size are as listed in that table; D and trimming were resolved from the DNA. This table holds approximately 260,000 clones, 80% to 90% found once. The sequence derives from a woman between 65 and 79 years old with COVID-19, enrolled during active disease. The sample was peripheral blood. J is TRBJ2-5 and V is TRBV15; D may be TRBD2 (6 bases). The CDR3 protein is CAKPTPGVVGFWETQYF. The CDR3, as DNA: TGTGCTAAACCCACCCCGGGGGTTGTGGGGTTTTGGGAGACCCAGTACTTC.